These 24 T cell receptor beta chains came from one sample sequenced in a study of early T cells in non-severe SARS-CoV-2 infection. TCRdb independently ran MiXCR on the 5' RACE reads; one entry per CDR3 protein. The sample lists around 53,000 distinct CDR3 sequences, around 12% occurring once. The sample here was whole blood, taken at baseline. The receptors originated from an adult who was a healthcare worker with PCR-confirmed SARS-CoV-2 infection or an uninfected control (not recorded which).

The gene calls are TRBV11-2 and TRBJ2-1; 8 nucleotides align to TRBD2. CDR1 is SGHAT, CDR2 FQNNGV, per germline. Trimming cost V 4 bases and J 14 bases; bases outside gene matches: 10. The CDR3 length is 13 residues. The CDR3 coding sequence is TGTGCCAGCAGCTCCACCGGACTAGCTAGAAAGTTCTTC. Translation gives CASSSTGLARKFF.

This clonotype was counted between two and nine times. This chain connects TRBV19 to TRBJ2-1; a possible D gene is TRBD2 (5 bases). Germline V lookup: CDR1 LNHDA, CDR2 SQIVND (reference sequence). CDR3 length equals 14 residues. Trimming pared 3 bases from V and 3 bases from J, leaving 9 bases between. This chain's CDR3 is CASSIHRDYNEQFF. The CDR3 coding sequence is TGTGCCAGTAGTATCCACCGGGACTACAATGAGCAGTTCTTC.

J is TRBJ1-2 and V is TRBV19, with D possibly being TRBD1 (5 bases). CDR3 length equals 12 residues. CDR1 is LNHDA, CDR2 SQIVND, per germline (reference sequence). Between the trimmed V and J ends, which lost 3 bases and 10 bases, there was a span of 12 bases. The CDR3 spells CASSMPGTDYTF. The CDR3 DNA is TGTGCCAGTAGTATGCCAGGGACCGACTACACCTTC.

This clonotype was seen a few times. This chain uses TRBV19 with TRBJ1-2, with TRBD1 identical over 7 bases. V was clipped by 5 bases and J by 8 bases; unmatched bases: 14. CDR3 size: 15 residues. Germline loops: CDR1 LNHDA, CDR2 SQIVND (reference sequence). The CDR3 DNA reads TGTGCCAGTAGTCCCTGGGACAGACCTCTTCCCGGCTACACCTTC. It yields the protein CASSPWDRPLPGYTF.

This clonotype was recorded a few times. V and J are TRBV29-1 and TRBJ2-3; 10 bases are a match to TRBD2. CDR3 length equals 15 residues. Per the germline V gene, CDR1 is SQVTM and CDR2 is ANQGSEA. The ends lost 8 bases at V and 0 bases at J; junction bases unmatched: 8. CDR3 residues: CSTRQTSGSTDTQYF. CDR3 nucleotides: TGCAGCACACGACAGACTAGCGGGAGCACAGATACGCAGTATTTT.

This clonotype showed up just a few times. The V and J genes are TRBV19 and TRBJ1-5; D unresolved. Trimming pared 5 bases from V and 5 bases from J, leaving 16 bases between. The CDR3 consists of 15 residues. Germline V CDR1 and CDR2: LNHDA, SQIVND (reference sequence). In nucleotides, the CDR3 is TGTGCCAGTAGTGAAACCGGGAAAACTTATCAGCCCCAGCATTTT. Translated, it gives CASSETGKTYQPQHF.

This clonotype was counted only a few times. V gene TRBV20-1 combines with J gene TRBJ2-1, with TRBD2 matching 11 bases. The CDR3 spans 17 residues. Looked up from germline, CDR1 is DFQATT and CDR2 is SNEGSKA (reference sequence). V shed 0 bases, J shed 8 bases, and the junction held 12 bases outside the gene matches. The chain's CDR3 is CSARDRLWASGRYEQFF. CDR3 in DNA: TGCAGTGCTAGAGATCGGCTGTGGGCTAGCGGGAGGTATGAGCAGTTCTTC.

Relative to its sample, this clonotype is medium-sized. This sequence joins TRBV28 and TRBJ2-7, with D possibly being TRBD1 (6 bases). Germline lookup yields CDR1 MDHEN and CDR2 SYDVKM. V dropped 6 bases and J dropped 2 bases, with 14 bases sitting between them. This CDR3 region has 14 residues. The CDR3 DNA sequence: TGTGCCAGCAGGTCCGGGACACGAACCTACGAGCAGTACTTC. This gives the protein CASRSGTRTYEQYF.

This clonotype occurred once. The chain is built from TRBV28 and TRBJ2-3, with D hard to call. The CDR3 totals 11 residues. CDR1 and CDR2 (germline): MDHEN, SYDVKM. The V end lost 5 bases, the J end lost 6 bases, and 6 bases lay between the germline ends. The CDR3 DNA follows: TGTGCCAGCAGTGAGAGCGATACGCAGTATTTT. Amino acid sequence: CASSESDTQYF.

This clonotype turned up a few times. The chain combines TRBV6-5 with TRBJ2-1; D not resolved. V gave up 0 bases and J gave up 1 base, with 10 bases separating them. Germline CDR1 is MNHEY and CDR2 is SVGAGI. This CDR3 has 16 amino acids. The CDR3 reads CASSYSPRISYNEQFF. CDR3 bases: TGTGCCAGCAGTTACTCCCCGCGAATATCCTACAATGAGCAGTTCTTC.

The chain has TRBV7-2 and TRBJ2-5; D might be TRBD1 or TRBD2, each matching 6 bases. CDR1 is SGHTA, CDR2 FQGNSA, per germline. This CDR3 has 14 amino acids. The germline V and J ends were trimmed by 2 bases and 4 bases, with 11 bases remaining between them. This CDR3 reads CASSLYGGRETQYF. In DNA form, the CDR3 reads TGTGCCAGCAGCTTATACGGGGGCCGAGAGACCCAGTACTTC.

The sample holds a few counts of this clonotype. The chain carries TRBV20-1 and TRBJ2-3, with 9 bases identical to TRBD2. The CDR3 sequence is 13 residues long. Germline CDR1 and CDR2: DFQATT and SNEGSKA (reference sequence). V dropped 6 bases and J dropped 5; count of bases not matched to a gene: 6. The CDR3 spells CSATRSGGDTQYF. As DNA, the CDR3 is TGCAGTGCCACTCGTAGCGGGGGAGATACGCAGTATTTT.

V is TRBV29-1 and J is TRBJ2-1; 10 bases match TRBD2. The length of the CDR3 is 16 residues. V lost 1 base and J lost 6; bases outside the gene matches: 9. Germline CDR1 reads SQVTM; CDR2 reads ANQGSEA. The CDR3 here is CSVEGLLAGAPNEQFF. In nucleotides, the CDR3 is TGCAGCGTTGAAGGGCTTCTAGCGGGAGCCCCCAATGAGCAGTTCTTC.

J is TRBJ1-3 and V is TRBV3-1; 7 bases are shared with TRBD1. The CDR3 spans 16 residues. Germline V gene data show CDR1 as LGHDT and CDR2 as YNNKEL (reference sequence). V dropped 1 base and J dropped 4; count of bases not matched to a gene: 7. In DNA, the CDR3 is TGTGCCAGCAGCCAAGTTGTAGGGGGCGTCGGAAACACCATATATTTT. This encodes CASSQVVGGVGNTIYF.

This clonotype occurred a few times. J is TRBJ2-7 and V is TRBV11-2; tentative D call: TRBD1 (6 bases). This CDR3 has 14 residues. The germline V and J ends were trimmed by 3 bases and 0 bases, with 9 bases remaining between them. The V gene's germline CDR1 is SGHAT and CDR2 FQNNGV. CDR3: CASSFRQDSYEQYF. CDR3 nucleotides: TGTGCCAGCAGCTTTCGACAGGACTCCTACGAGCAGTACTTC.

CDR3 sequence: CASSYSGTSSGGELFF. The CDR3 DNA sequence: TGTGCCAGCAGTTACTCGGGGACTAGCTCGGGCGGGGAGCTGTTTTTT. V is TRBV6-5 and J is TRBJ2-2; 9 nucleotides align to TRBD2. CDR1 is MNHEY and CDR2 is SVGAGI in the germline V gene. This CDR3 is 16 amino acids long. V was pared by 0 bases and J by 7 bases, with 6 bases of the junction left unmatched.

This clonotype was picked up many times. The V call is TRBV9, the J call TRBJ2-5; no definite D call. The CDR3 has 15 residues. The germline V and J ends were trimmed by 0 bases and 4 bases, with 13 bases remaining between them. Germline CDR1 reads SGDLS; CDR2 reads YYNGEE. CDR3 amino acids: CASSVGLAQAETQYF. In nucleotides, the CDR3 is TGTGCCAGCAGCGTAGGGTTAGCCCAAGCAGAGACCCAGTACTTC.

There are a few counts of this clonotype. CDR3 residues: CATSRDQAGGTDTQYF. CDR3 coding DNA: TGTGCCACCAGCAGAGATCAAGCGGGGGGCACAGATACGCAGTATTTT. The chain couples TRBV15 to TRBJ2-3, with 8 bases matching TRBD2. This CDR3 region has 16 residues. Germline V CDR1 and CDR2: LNHNV, YYDKDF (reference sequence). V gave up 0 bases and J gave up 1 base; unmatched junction bases: 3.

This chain links TRBV25-1 with TRBJ1-2; no firm D call. The CDR3 totals 12 residues. Between the trimmed V and J ends, which lost 4 bases and 8 bases, there was a span of 11 bases. Germline V lookup: CDR1 MGHDK, CDR2 SYGVNS. CDR3 in amino acids: CASSVARKGYTF. The CDR3 bases are TGTGCCAGCAGTGTCGCACGGAAAGGCTACACCTTC.

This clonotype appeared a few times. The chain uses TRBV11-2 and TRBJ2-5; TRBD2 is a possible D gene (5 bases). Germline CDR1 is SGHAT and CDR2 is FQNNGV. V gave up 3 bases and J gave up 7 bases, with 18 bases separating them. This CDR3 contains 15 residues. This CDR3 is CASSFGGPNRGTQYF. CDR3 nucleotides: TGTGCCAGCAGCTTCGGTGGGCCAAATCGGGGGACCCAGTACTTC.

This clonotype was counted between two and nine times. V is TRBV7-3 and J is TRBJ2-7, with 8 bases that match TRBD1. The V and J ends lost 5 bases and 3 bases, in that order; junction bases with no gene match: 9. This CDR3 contains 15 residues. Germline values: CDR1 SGHTA, CDR2 FQGTGA. The CDR3 sequence is CASSLDRGPIYEQYF. The CDR3 DNA follows: TGTGCCAGCAGCCTAGACAGGGGCCCCATCTACGAGCAGTACTTC.

This clonotype has just a few counts. The CDR3 is CASSLDTLGTRLPFF. The CDR3 DNA reads as TGTGCCAGCAGCTTAGATACTTTGGGGACTAGGTTGCCGTTCTTC. The rearrangement uses TRBV11-2 and TRBJ2-1, with 8 bases lining up with TRBD2. The CDR3 covers 15 residues. Germline V gene lookup returns CDR1 SGHAT and CDR2 FQNNGV. V shed 0 bases, J shed 15 bases, and the junction held 13 bases outside the gene matches.

This clonotype was seen more than once but under ten times. The chain couples TRBV2 to TRBJ2-3; possibly TRBD1 or TRBD2 for D (5 bases each). V shed 5 bases and J shed 4 bases, with 13 bases lying between them. The CDR3 is 14 amino acids. The germline V gene encodes CDR1 SNHLY and CDR2 FYNNEI. The chain's CDR3 is CASSPLGDPDTQYF. DNA for the CDR3: TGTGCCAGCAGTCCTCTGGGGGACCCAGATACGCAGTATTTT. The full variable domain, its missing parts supplied by reference TRBV2 and TRBJ2-3, is EPEVTQTPSHQVTQMGQEVILRCVPISNHLYFYWYRQILGQKVEFLVSFYNNEISEKSEIFDDQFSVERPDGSNFTLKIRSTKLEDSAMYFCASSPLGDPDTQYFGPGTRLTVL.

This clonotype is medium-sized (0.01 to 0.1%) by share. This chain joins TRBV7-9 and TRBJ1-1; perhaps TRBD1 as D (5 bases). The CDR3 totals 16 residues. Germline V gives CDR1 SEHNR, CDR2 FQNEAQ (reference sequence). Trimming shortened V by 0 bases and J by 0 bases, and 11 bases separated the two germline ends. In nucleotides, the CDR3 is TGTGCCAGCAGCTTAGCGGGGGTCGCCCTGAACACTGAAGCTTTCTTT. It encodes CASSLAGVALNTEAFF. The full variable domain, its missing parts supplied by reference TRBV7-9 and TRBJ1-1, is DTGVSQNPRHKITKRGQNVTFRCDPISEHNRLYWYRQTLGQGPEFLTYFQNEAQLEKSRLLSDRFSAERPKGSFSTLEIQRTEQGDSAMYLCASSLAGVALNTEAFFGQGTRLTVV.